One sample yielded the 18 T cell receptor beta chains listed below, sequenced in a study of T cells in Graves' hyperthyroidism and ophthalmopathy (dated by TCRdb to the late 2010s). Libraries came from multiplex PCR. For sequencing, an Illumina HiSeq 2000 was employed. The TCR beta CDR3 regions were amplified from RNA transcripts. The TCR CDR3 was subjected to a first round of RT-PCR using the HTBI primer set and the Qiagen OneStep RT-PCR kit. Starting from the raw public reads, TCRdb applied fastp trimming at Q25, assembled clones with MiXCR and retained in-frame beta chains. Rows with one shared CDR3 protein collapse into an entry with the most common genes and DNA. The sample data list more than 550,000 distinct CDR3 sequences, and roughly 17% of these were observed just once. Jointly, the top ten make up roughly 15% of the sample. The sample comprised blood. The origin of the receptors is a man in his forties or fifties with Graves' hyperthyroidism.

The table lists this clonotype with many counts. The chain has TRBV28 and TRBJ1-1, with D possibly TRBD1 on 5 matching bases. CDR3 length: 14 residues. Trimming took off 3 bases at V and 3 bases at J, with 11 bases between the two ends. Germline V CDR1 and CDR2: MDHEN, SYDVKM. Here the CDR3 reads CASSFVDTYTEAFF. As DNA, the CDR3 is TGTGCCAGCAGTTTTGTGGACACATACACTGAAGCTTTCTTT.

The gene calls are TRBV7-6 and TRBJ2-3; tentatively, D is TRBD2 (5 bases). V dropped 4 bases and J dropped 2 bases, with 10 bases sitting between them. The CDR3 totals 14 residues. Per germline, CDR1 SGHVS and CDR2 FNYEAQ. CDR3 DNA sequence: TGTGCCAGCAGCTCAAGCCGGGACACAGATACGCAGTATTTT. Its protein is CASSSSRDTDTQYF.

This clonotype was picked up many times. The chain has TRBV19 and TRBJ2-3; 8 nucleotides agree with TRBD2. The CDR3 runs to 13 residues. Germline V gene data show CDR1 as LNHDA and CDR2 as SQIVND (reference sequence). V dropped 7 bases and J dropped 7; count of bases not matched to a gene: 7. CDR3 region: CASTARTSYTQYF. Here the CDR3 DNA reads TGTGCCAGTACCGCCCGGACTAGCTATACGCAGTATTTT.

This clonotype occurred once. The CDR3 sequence is CSVGTGDRQPQHF. The CDR3, as DNA: TGCAGCGTTGGGACAGGGGATCGGCAGCCCCAGCATTTT. The chain employs TRBV29-1 and TRBJ1-5; TRBD1 aligns across 9 bases. This CDR3 is 13 amino acids long. CDR1 and CDR2 (germline): SQVTM, ANQGSEA. Trimming took 4 bases from V and 7 from J; bases not matched to a gene: 5.

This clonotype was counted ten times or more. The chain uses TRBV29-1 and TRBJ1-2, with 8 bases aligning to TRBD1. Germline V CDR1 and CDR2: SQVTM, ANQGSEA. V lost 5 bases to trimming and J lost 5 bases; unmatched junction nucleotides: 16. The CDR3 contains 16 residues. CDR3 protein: CSVIFLGQGANYGYTF. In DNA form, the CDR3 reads TGCAGCGTTATTTTCCTCGGGCAGGGGGCCAATTATGGCTACACCTTC.

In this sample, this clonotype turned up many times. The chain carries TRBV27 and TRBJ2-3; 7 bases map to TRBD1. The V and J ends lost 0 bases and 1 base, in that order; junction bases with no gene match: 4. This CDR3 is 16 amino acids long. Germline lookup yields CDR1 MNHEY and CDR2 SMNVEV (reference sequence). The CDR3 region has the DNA TGTGCCAGCAGTTTATCAGGGGGCCGTGGCACAGATACGCAGTATTTT. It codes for CASSLSGGRGTDTQYF.

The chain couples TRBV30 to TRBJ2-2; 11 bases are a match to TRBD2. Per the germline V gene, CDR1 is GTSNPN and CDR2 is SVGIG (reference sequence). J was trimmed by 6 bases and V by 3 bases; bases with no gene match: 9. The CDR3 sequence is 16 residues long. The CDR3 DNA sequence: TGTGCCTGGAGGGGGATAGCGGGAGGGCCCGCCGGGGAGCTGTTTTTT. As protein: CAWRGIAGGPAGELFF.

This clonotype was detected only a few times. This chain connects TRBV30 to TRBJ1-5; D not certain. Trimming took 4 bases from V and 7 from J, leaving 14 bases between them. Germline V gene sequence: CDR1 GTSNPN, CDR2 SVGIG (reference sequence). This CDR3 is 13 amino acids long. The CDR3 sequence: CAWNGQEGQPQHF. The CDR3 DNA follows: TGTGCCTGGAACGGGCAGGAGGGACAGCCCCAGCATTTT.

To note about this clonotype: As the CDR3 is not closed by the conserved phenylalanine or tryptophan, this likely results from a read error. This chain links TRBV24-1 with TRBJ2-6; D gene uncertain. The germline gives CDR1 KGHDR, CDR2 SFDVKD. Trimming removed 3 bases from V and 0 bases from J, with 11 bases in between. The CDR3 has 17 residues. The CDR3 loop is CATSDTRTSSGANVLTL. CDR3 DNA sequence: TGTGCCACCAGTGATACGAGGACGAGCTCTGGGGCCAACGTCCTGACTCTC.

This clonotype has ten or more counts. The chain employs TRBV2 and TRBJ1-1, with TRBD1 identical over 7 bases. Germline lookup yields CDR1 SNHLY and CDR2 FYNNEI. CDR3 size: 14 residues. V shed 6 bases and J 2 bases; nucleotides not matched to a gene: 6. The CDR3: CASRRGQINTEAFF. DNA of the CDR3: TGTGCCAGCAGGAGGGGACAGATAAACACTGAAGCTTTCTTT.

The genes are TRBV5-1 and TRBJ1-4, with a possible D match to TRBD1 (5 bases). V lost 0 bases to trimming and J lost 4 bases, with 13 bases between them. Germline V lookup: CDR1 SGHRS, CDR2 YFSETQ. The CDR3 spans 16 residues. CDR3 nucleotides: TGCGCCAGCAGCTTGGGCTGGACACTAGATAATGAAAAACTGTTTTTT. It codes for CASSLGWTLDNEKLFF.

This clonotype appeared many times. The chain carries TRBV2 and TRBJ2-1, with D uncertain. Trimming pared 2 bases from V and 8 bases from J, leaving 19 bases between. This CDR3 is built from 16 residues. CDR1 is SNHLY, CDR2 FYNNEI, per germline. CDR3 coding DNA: TGTGCCAGCAGTGAATTAGGGTCCCTCAAGTCCGATGAGCAGTTCTTC. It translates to CASSELGSLKSDEQFF.

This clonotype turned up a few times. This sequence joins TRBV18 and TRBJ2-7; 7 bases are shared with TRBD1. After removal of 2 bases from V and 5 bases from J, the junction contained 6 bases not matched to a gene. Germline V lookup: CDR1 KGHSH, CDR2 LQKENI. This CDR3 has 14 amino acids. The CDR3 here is CASSPKTGSDEQYF. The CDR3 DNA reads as TGTGCCAGCTCACCAAAGACAGGGAGCGACGAGCAGTACTTC. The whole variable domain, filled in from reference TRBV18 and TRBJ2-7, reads NAGVMQNPRHLVRRRGQEARLRCSPMKGHSHVYWYRQLPEEGLKFMVYLQKENIIDESGMPKERFSAEFPKEGPSILRIQQVVRGDSAAYFCASSPKTGSDEQYFGPGTRLTVT.

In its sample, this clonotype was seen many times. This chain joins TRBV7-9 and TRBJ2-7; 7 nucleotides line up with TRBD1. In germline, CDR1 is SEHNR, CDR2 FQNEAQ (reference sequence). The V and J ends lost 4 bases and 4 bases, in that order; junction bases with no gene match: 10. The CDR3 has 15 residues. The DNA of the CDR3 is TGTGCCAGCAGCTCTCCGACAGGGCGGGTATACGAGCAGTACTTC. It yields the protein CASSSPTGRVYEQYF. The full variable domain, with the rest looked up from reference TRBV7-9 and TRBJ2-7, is DTGVSQNPRHKITKRGQNVTFRCDPISEHNRLYWYRQTLGQGPEFLTYFQNEAQLEKSRLLSDRFSAERPKGSFSTLEIQRTEQGDSAMYLCASSSPTGRVYEQYFGPGTRLTVT.

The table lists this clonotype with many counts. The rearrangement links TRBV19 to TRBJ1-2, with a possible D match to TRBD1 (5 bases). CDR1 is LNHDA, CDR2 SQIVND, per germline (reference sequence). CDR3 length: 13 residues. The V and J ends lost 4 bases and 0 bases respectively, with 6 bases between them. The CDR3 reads CASSRTTNYGYTF. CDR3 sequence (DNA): TGTGCCAGTAGTAGGACAACTAACTATGGCTACACCTTC.

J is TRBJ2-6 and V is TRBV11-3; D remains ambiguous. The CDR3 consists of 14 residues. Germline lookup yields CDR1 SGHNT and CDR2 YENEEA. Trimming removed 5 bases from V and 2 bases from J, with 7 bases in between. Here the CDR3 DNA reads TGTGCCAGCAGCCCACGCACTGGGGCCAACGTCCTGACTTTC. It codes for CASSPRTGANVLTF.

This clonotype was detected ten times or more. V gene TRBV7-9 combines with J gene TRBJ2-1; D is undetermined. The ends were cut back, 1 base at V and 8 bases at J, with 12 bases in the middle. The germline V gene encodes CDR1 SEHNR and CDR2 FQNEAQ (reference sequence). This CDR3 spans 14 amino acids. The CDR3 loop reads CASSLGRLVDEQFF. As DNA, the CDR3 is TGTGCCAGCAGCTTAGGCCGCCTTGTGGATGAGCAGTTCTTC.

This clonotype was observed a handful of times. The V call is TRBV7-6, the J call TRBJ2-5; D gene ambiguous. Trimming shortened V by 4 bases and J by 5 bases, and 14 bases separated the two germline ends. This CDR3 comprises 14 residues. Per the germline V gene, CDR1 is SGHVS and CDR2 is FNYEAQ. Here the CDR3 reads CASSSFLGGETQYF. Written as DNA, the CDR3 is TGTGCCAGCAGCTCCTTCCTGGGTGGGGAGACCCAGTACTTC.